This note documents a single T cell receptor (beta chain) sequence. The target antigen is unknown. The junction departs from the called germline gene at one end, perhaps through a read error. Three rounds of nested PCR, following a modified ARM-PCR protocol, produced the TCRbeta library. TCRdb re-derived calls from the multiplex PCR reads in MiXCR, one entry per CDR3 protein. The sample holds approximately 80,000 distinct CDR3 sequences, approximately 80% seen once. This specimen comes from a study of tumor and adjacent non-tumor tissue in lung cancer. The study, taken as a whole, reports: Shorter survival was associated with higher TCR diversity in tumors. Tumor repertoires had a smaller top 100 clone share than normal lung.

The germline V gene has CDR1 SGHAT and CDR2 FQNNGV. The CDR3 has 13 residues. No cell sorting was done before RNA was extracted from the tissue. Distant lung tissue was collected more than 3 cm away from the tumor edge. This clonotype was sampled from a man in his fifties or sixties with non-small cell lung cancer. The source material was distant non-tumor lung tissue. The chain recombines TRBV11-2 with TRBJ2-5; 8 positions match TRBD1. DNA for the CDR3: TGTGCCAGCTGCTCTACAGGGGGAGAGACTCAGTATTTC. This gives the protein CASCSTGGETQYF.